Listed here are 9 T cell receptor beta chains from one sample, sequenced in a study of blood T cell repertoires in COVID-19. Assay used: immunoSEQ multiplex PCR; TCRdb lists only in-frame clones, some missing. The sample lists just over 300,000 clones, about 90% seen once, with 1.8% in the top ten. The sample taken for sequencing was peripheral blood. These receptors came from a woman between 25 and 40 years old with COVID-19, enrolled during active disease.

This chain uses TRBV3-1 (or the pseudogene TRBV3-2) with TRBJ2-4; D not certain. The CDR3 is made up of 14 amino acids. The V end lost 8 bases, the J end lost 1 base, and 12 bases lay between the germline ends. CDR1 and CDR2 (germline): LGHDT, YNNKEL (reference sequence). CDR3 in amino acids: CASGDPEAKNIQYF. CDR3 in DNA: TGTGCCAGCGGTGACCCGGAGGCCAAAAACATTCAGTACTTC.

J is TRBJ2-2 and V is TRBV19, with TRBD2 as a possible D gene (5 bases). The CDR3 totals 16 residues. Germline V gene sequence: CDR1 LNHDA, CDR2 SQIVND (reference sequence). V shed 2 bases and J shed 2 bases, with 12 bases lying between them. CDR3 DNA: TGTGCCAGTAGTATATCGGGGATCCTAAACACCGGGGAGCTGTTTTTT. It translates to CASSISGILNTGELFF. The full variable domain, with the rest looked up from reference TRBV19 and TRBJ2-2, is DGGITQSPKYLFRKEGQNVTLSCEQNLNHDAMYWYRQDPGQGLRLIYYSQIVNDFQKGDIAEGYSVSREKKESFPLTVTSAQKNPTAFYLCASSISGILNTGELFFGEGSRLTVL.

The rearrangement links TRBV2 to TRBJ1-1; 11 nucleotides match TRBD1. The CDR3 is 14 residues long. With 6 bases clipped from V and 9 bases from J, the junction kept 9 bases outside the gene matches. The germline gives CDR1 SNHLY, CDR2 FYNNEI. This chain's CDR3 is CASRTGQGALKAFF. CDR3 coding DNA: TGTGCCAGCAGGACAGGACAGGGGGCGCTTAAAGCTTTCTTT.

This clone came up a few times. The chain has TRBV7-9 and TRBJ2-7; D perhaps matches TRBD2 (5 bases). Germline V lookup: CDR1 SEHNR, CDR2 FQNEAQ (reference sequence). The CDR3 has 12 amino acids. V was trimmed by 5 bases and J by 7 bases, leaving 12 bases between them. CDR3 coding DNA: TGTGCCAGCAGCAACTCCCCGGGGGAGCAGTACGTC. This sequence encodes CASSNSPGEQYV.

This sequence joins TRBV5-6 and TRBJ1-2; 7 bases agree with TRBD1. CDR1 is SGHDT and CDR2 is YYEEEE in the germline V gene. The CDR3 totals 13 residues. Unmatched junction bases numbered 4, after V lost 4 bases and J lost 4 bases. The CDR3 DNA is TGTGCCAGCAGCGGACAGGTGATCTATGGCTACACCTTC. As protein: CASSGQVIYGYTF.

The chain links TRBV11-1 to TRBJ1-2; possible D gene TRBD1, 5 bases. V was shortened by 1 base and J by 6 bases, with 9 bases between the two germline ends. The CDR3 is 13 residues long. In germline, CDR1 is SGHAT, CDR2 FQDESV (reference sequence). CDR3 DNA sequence: TGTGCCAGCAGCTTAGAGGCAGGGAATGGCTACACCTTC. It encodes CASSLEAGNGYTF.

V gene TRBV2 combines with J gene TRBJ1-1; TRBD1 aligns across 7 bases. Germline values: CDR1 SNHLY, CDR2 FYNNEI. This CDR3 comprises 17 residues. With V trimmed by 2 bases and J by 6 bases, 15 bases remained unmatched. CDR3 region: CASSEFLAGGEVAEAFF. The CDR3 nucleotides read TGTGCCAGCAGTGAATTTTTGGCAGGGGGAGAAGTCGCTGAAGCTTTCTTT.

This chain uses TRBV30 with TRBJ1-4, with unresolved D. Germline assignment: CDR1 GTSNPN and CDR2 SVGIG (reference sequence). V dropped 5 bases and J dropped 3 bases, with 7 bases sitting between them. This CDR3 has 12 amino acids. The CDR3, as DNA: TGTGCCTGGGCGGGAGCTAATGAAAAACTGTTTTTT. Translated: CAWAGANEKLFF.

In this sample, this clone turned up once. The J gene is TRBJ2-3, the V gene TRBV18; D uncertain. Germline V gives CDR1 KGHSH, CDR2 LQKENI. CDR3 length: 14 amino acids. V shed 5 bases and J shed 5 bases, with 14 bases lying between them. Here the CDR3 reads CASSSTSSRDTQYF. The CDR3 DNA reads as TGTGCCAGCTCATCTACAAGTTCTAGAGATACGCAGTATTTT. Filled out from reference TRBV18 and TRBJ2-3, the complete variable domain reads NAGVMQNPRHLVRRRGQEARLRCSPMKGHSHVYWYRQLPEEGLKFMVYLQKENIIDESGMPKERFSAEFPKEGPSILRIQQVVRGDSAAYFCASSSTSSRDTQYFGPGTRLTVL.